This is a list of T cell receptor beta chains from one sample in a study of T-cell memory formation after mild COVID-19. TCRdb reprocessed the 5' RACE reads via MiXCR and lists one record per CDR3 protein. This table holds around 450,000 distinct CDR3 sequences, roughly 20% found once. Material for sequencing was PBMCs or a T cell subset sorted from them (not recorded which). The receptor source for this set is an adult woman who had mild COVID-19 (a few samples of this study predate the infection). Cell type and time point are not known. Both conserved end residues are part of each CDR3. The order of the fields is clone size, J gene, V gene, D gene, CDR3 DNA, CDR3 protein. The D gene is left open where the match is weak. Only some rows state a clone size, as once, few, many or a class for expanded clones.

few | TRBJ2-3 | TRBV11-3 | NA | TGTGCCAGCAGCTTAGACCCTACAGATACGCAGTATTTT | CASSLDPTDTQYF
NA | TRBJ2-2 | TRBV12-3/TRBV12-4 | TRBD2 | TGTGCCACCAAGGGACTAGCGGGACCCCACGGGGAGCTGTTTTTT | CATKGLAGPHGELFF
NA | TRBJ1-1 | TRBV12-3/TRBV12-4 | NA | TGTGCCAGCAGTTTGGGGGGCGATGGGACTGAAGCTTTCTTT | CASSLGGDGTEAFF
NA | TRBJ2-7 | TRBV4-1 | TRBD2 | TGCGCCAGCAGCCAAGGTAGTCTAGCGGTCTACGAGCAGTACTTC | CASSQGSLAVYEQYF
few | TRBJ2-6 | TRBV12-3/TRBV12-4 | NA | TGTGCCACCGCTTCTTTCTTAGGGCCGGCTGGGGCCAACGTCCTGACTTTC | CATASFLGPAGANVLTF
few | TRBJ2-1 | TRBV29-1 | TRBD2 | TGCAGCGTCTCGCCGACTAGCGGGGCTTACAATGAGCAGTTCTTC | CSVSPTSGAYNEQFF
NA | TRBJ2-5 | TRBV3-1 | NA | TGTGCCAGCAGCCGGGGAACTAGGGAGACCCAGTACTTC | CASSRGTRETQYF
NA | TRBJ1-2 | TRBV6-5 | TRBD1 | TGTGCCAGCAAACCCCCCGGGACAGGGGGCAACTATGGCTACACCTTC | CASKPPGTGGNYGYTF
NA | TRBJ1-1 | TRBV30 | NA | TGTGCCTGGAAGCGCAGGCCACTAGAAGCTTTCTTT | CAWKRRPLEAFF
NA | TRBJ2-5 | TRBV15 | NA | TGTGCCACCAGCAGAAATCTAGGCGGTGAGACCCAGTACTTC | CATSRNLGGETQYF
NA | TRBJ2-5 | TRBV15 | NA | TGTGCCACCAGCAGAGGGACGGGGGACTGGTGGGACTTC | CATSRGTGDWWDF
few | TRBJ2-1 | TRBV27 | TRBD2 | TGTGCCAGCGGGGCCCAGGGGAGCGGGAGCTACAATGAGCAGTTCTTC | CASGAQGSGSYNEQFF
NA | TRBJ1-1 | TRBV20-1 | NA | TGCAGTGCTAGAGATACTGGGGTGGGGACTGAAGCTTTCTTT | CSARDTGVGTEAFF
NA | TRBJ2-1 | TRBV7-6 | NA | TGTGCCTCGAGGGCGGAGACCTCCTACAATGAGCAGTTCTTC | CASRAETSYNEQFF
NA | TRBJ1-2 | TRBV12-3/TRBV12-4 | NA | TGTGCCAGCAGTTTAAGGAATGGCTACACCTTC | CASSLRNGYTF
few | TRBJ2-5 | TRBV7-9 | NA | TGTGCCAGCAGCTTAGGGGTGGGGTCACAAGAGACCCAGTACTTC | CASSLGVGSQETQYF
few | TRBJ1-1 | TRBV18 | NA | TGTGCCAGCTCACCGAACCCGCTACAGGGCATCACTGAAGCTTTCTTT | CASSPNPLQGITEAFF
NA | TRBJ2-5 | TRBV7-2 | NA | TGTGCCAGCAGGGGAAGTAGTGTTGAGACCCAGTACTTC | CASRGSSVETQYF
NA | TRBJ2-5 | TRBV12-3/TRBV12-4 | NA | TGTGCCAGCCGCCTTGCGGATGGGGAAGAGACCCAGTACTTC | CASRLADGEETQYF
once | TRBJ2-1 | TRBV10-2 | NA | TGCGCCAGCACCACCCCGGAGCGACCGCGCGATGAGCAGTTCTTC | CASTTPERPRDEQFF
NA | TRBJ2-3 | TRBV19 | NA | TGTGCCAGTAGCCCTCGTGTCGTCCTATCCACCCCCCCAGATACGCAGTATTTT | CASSPRVVLSTPPDTQYF
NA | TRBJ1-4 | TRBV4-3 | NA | TGCGCCAGCAGCCAAGCCGGGGGCCAGGAAAAACTGTTTTTT | CASSQAGGQEKLFF
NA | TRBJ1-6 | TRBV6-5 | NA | TGTGCCAGCAGTTACTTCGGCGGACATAATTCACCCCTCCACTTT | CASSYFGGHNSPLHF
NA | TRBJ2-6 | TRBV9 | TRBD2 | TGTGCCAGCAGCGGCCCCCAGTCGGGGGGGGCTAGCTCTGGGGCCAACGTCCTGACTTTC | CASSGPQSGGASSGANVLTF